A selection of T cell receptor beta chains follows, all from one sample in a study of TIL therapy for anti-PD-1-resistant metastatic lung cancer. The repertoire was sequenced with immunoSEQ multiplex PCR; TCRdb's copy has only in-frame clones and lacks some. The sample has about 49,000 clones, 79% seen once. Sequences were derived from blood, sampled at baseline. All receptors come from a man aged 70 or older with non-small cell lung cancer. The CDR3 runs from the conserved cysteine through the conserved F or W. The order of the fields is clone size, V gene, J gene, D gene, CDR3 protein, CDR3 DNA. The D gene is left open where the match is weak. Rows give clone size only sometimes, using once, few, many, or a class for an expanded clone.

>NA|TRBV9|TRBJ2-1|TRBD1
CASSRHGTGFVQFF
TGTGCCAGCAGCCGACACGGGACAGGGTTTGTCCAGTTCTTC
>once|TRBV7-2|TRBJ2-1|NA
CASSFSGASYNEQFF
TGTGCCAGCAGCTTTTCGGGAGCCTCCTACAATGAGCAGTTCTTC
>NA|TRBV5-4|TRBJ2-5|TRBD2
CASSGELAGVGETQYF
TGTGCCAGCAGCGGCGAACTAGCGGGAGTAGGTGAGACCCAGTACTTC
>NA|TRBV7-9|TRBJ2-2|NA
CASSLTSNTGELFF
TGTGCCAGCAGCTTAACTTCGAACACCGGGGAGCTGTTTTTT
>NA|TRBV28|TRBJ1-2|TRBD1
CASSTLRGKDYGYTF
TGTGCCAGCAGTACCCTCAGGGGGAAGGACTATGGCTACACCTTC
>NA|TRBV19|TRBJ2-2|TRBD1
CASSDRGRTGELFF
TGTGCCAGTAGCGACAGGGGGCGAACCGGGGAGCTGTTTTTT
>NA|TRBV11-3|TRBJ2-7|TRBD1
CASSPSGTGFGEQYF
TGTGCCAGCAGCCCCTCCGGGACAGGGTTCGGCGAGCAGTACTTC
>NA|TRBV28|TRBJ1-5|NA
CASSLTNGNQPQHF
TGTGCCAGCAGTTTAACCAACGGCAATCAGCCCCAGCATTTT
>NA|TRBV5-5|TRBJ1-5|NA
CASSLEGGNQPQHF
TGTGCCAGCAGCTTGGAAGGGGGCAATCAGCCCCAGCATTTT
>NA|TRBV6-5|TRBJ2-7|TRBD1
CASSYSGDSSYEQYF
TGTGCCAGCAGTTACTCAGGGGACAGCTCCTACGAGCAGTACTTC
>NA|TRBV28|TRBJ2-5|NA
CASSIGPETQYF
TGTGCCAGCAGCATAGGGCCAGAGACCCAGTACTTC
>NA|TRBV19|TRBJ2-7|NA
CAITGQYF
TGTGCCATTACGGGGCAGTACTTC
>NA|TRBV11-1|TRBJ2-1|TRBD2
CASRGLAGVQFNEQFF
TGTGCCAGCAGGGGACTAGCGGGAGTCCAATTCAATGAGCAGTTCTTC
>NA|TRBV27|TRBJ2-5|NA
CASSSWDQETQYF
TGTGCCAGCAGTTCGTGGGATCAAGAGACCCAGTACTTC
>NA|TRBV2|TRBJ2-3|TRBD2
CASRTSGKRTDTQYF
TGTGCCAGCAGGACTAGCGGAAAGCGCACAGATACGCAGTATTTT
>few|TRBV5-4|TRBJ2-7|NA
CASSQREGSYEQYF
TGTGCCAGCAGCCAGAGGGAAGGATCCTACGAGCAGTACTTC
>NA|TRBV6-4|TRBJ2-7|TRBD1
CASPSTGGYEQYF
TGTGCCAGCCCGTCCACAGGGGGCTACGAGCAGTACTTC
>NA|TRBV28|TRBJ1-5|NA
CASSLSAGRNQPQHF
TGTGCCAGCAGTTTATCGGCAGGGAGGAATCAGCCCCAGCATTTT
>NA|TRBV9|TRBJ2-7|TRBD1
CASSVAGTAYEQYF
TGTGCCAGCAGCGTAGCCGGGACAGCTTACGAGCAGTACTTC
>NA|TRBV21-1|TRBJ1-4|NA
CASSPLGGHYENNEKLFF
TGTGCCAGCTCTCCTCTGGGGGGACATTATGAAAATAATGAAAAACTGTTTTTT
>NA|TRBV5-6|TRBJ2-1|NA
CASSLALRQVSYNEQFF
TGTGCCAGCAGCTTGGCCTTGAGACAGGTTAGCTACAATGAGCAGTTCTTC
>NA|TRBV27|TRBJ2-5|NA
CASSSSIYNWETQYF
TGTGCCAGCAGTTCCAGTATCTACAACTGGGAGACCCAGTACTTC
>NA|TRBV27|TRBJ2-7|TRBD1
CASKGQGSHEQYF
TGTGCCAGTAAGGGACAGGGCAGCCACGAGCAGTACTTC
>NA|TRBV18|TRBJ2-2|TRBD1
CASSPKDRAGGELFF
TGTGCCAGCTCACCAAAGGACAGGGCTGGCGGGGAGCTGTTTTTT
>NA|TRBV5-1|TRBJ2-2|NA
CASRGRDTGELFF
TGCGCCAGCCGGGGAAGGGACACCGGGGAGCTGTTTTTT
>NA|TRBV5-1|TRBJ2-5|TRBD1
CASRLGDSQETQYF
TGCGCCAGCAGATTGGGGGACAGCCAAGAGACCCAGTACTTC
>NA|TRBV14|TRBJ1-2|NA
CASSLGLLTGYTF
TGTGCCAGCAGCCTGGGACTGCTGACTGGCTACACCTTC
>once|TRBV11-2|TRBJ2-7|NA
CASNKAGRDYEQYF
TGTGCCAGCAACAAAGCTGGGCGGGACTACGAGCAGTACTTC
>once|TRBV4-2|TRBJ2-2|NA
CASRYKTSTGYTGELFF
TGTGCCAGCCGATACAAAACCTCTACAGGGTACACCGGGGAGCTGTTTTTT
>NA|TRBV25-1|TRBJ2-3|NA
CASSESDSTDTQYF
TGTGCCAGCAGTGAATCGGACAGCACAGATACGCAGTATTTT
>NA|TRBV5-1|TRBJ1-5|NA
CASSRGDGGKNQPQHF
TGCGCCAGCAGCCGGGGCGATGGGGGGAAAAATCAGCCCCAGCATTTT
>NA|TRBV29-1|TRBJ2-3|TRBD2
CSVATSGTDTQYF
TGCAGCGTTGCCACTAGCGGCACAGATACGCAGTATTTT
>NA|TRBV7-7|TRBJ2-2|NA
CASSSDSHNTGELFF
TGTGCTAGCAGCTCGGACTCACATAACACCGGGGAGCTGTTTTTT
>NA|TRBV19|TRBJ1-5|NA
CASSIVGPSNQPQHF
TGTGCCAGTAGTATAGTTGGGCCATCGAATCAGCCCCAGCATTTT
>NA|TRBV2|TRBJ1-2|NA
CASSGNYGYTF
TGTGCCAGCAGTGGTAACTATGGCTACACCTTC
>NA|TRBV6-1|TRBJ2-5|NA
CASSRKGGETQYF
TGTGCCAGCAGTAGAAAAGGAGGGGAGACCCAGTACTTC
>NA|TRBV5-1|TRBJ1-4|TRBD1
CASSRGTGAREKLFF
TGCGCCAGCAGCCGGGGGACAGGGGCGAGGGAAAAACTGTTTTTT
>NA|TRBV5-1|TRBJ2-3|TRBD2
CASSLARGAGGTDTQYF
TGCGCCAGCAGCTTGGCCAGGGGAGCGGGAGGTACAGATACGCAGTATTTT
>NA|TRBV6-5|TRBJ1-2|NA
CASSSPTLGGYTF
TGTGCCAGCAGTTCGCCTACCTTGGGGGGCTACACCTTC
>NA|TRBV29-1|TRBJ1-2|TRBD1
CSVDLDRAAGYTF
TGCAGCGTTGATCTCGACAGGGCCGCCGGCTACACCTTC
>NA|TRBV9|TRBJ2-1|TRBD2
CASSVAEGGRVYNEQFF
TGTGCCAGCAGCGTAGCTGAAGGCGGGAGGGTCTACAATGAGCAGTTCTTC
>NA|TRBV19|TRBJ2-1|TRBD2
CASSIDDSGTYNEQFF
TGTGCCAGTAGTATAGATGATAGCGGGACCTACAATGAGCAGTTCTTC
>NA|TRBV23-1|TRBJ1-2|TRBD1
CASSQSIVGDRWLMCYGYTF
TGCGCCAGCAGTCAATCGATCGTCGGGGACAGGTGGCTTATGTGCTATGGCTACACCTTC
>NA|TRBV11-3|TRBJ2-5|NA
CASSAGIGETQYF
TGTGCCAGCAGCGCGGGAATCGGGGAGACCCAGTACTTC
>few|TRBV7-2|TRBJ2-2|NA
CASSLGRWDTGELFF
TGTGCCAGCAGCTTAGGACGATGGGACACCGGGGAGCTGTTTTTT
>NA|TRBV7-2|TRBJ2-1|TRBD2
CAGGGRAATEQFF
TGTGCCGGGGGAGGGAGGGCCGCGACTGAGCAGTTCTTC
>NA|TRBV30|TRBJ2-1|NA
CAWSEGQLTYNEQFF
TGTGCCTGGAGTGAGGGGCAGTTAACCTACAATGAGCAGTTCTTC
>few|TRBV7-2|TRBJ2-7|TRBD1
CASTQGTYGYEQYF
TGTGCCAGCACACAGGGGACCTACGGCTACGAGCAGTACTTC
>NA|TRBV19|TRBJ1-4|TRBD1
CASSQGANDEKLFF
TGTGCCAGTAGCCAGGGGGCGAACGATGAAAAACTGTTTTTT
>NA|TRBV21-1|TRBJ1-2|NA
CASTPEVYGYTF
TGTGCCAGCACCCCGGAGGTCTATGGCTACACCTTC
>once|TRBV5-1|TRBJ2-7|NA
CASSLETTYEQYF
TGCGCCAGCAGCTTGGAGACTACCTACGAGCAGTACTTC
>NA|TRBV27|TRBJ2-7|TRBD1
CASIRTGGYEQYF
TGTGCCAGCATCCGGACAGGGGGTTACGAGCAGTACTTC
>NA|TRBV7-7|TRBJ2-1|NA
CASFPYEGSYNEQFF
TGTGCTAGTTTCCCCTATGAGGGCTCCTACAATGAGCAGTTCTTC
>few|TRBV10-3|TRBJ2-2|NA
CAISGRTGFTGELFF
TGTGCCATCAGTGGACGCACAGGTTTTACCGGGGAGCTGTTTTTT
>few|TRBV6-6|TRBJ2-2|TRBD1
CASGRGGGGTGELFF
TGTGCCAGCGGGAGAGGGGGCGGTGGCACCGGGGAGCTGTTTTTT